Listed below are T cell receptor beta chains from one sample, sequenced in a study of shared T cell receptors in the human thymus. Sequencing used immunoSEQ multiplex PCR; TCRdb keeps in-frame clones, though not all of them. The sample has some 660,000 clones, around 87% seen once. The same sample was also studied in work on human thymus T cells.

What was sequenced was thymocytes. These TCRs come from a boy younger than two with a congenital heart defect. Each CDR3 is given with its conserved first and last residue. The D gene is left open where the match is weak. A clone size is listed for some rows: how often the clone was seen (once, few, many), or a class if it is expanded.

TRBD1,few,TRBJ1-2,TRBV5-6,TGTGCCAGCAGTTTTGACAGGGGAAACTATGGCTACACCTTC,CASSFDRGNYGYTF
TRBD2,-,TRBJ2-1,TRBV28,TGTGCCAGCAGTTTCCCTAGCGGGGGGTACAATGAGCAGTTCTTC,CASSFPSGGYNEQFF
-,-,TRBJ2-5,TRBV7-9,TGTGCCAGCAGCCAGGGGAAACAAGAGACCCAGTACTTC,CASSQGKQETQYF
TRBD1,-,TRBJ2-7,TRBV2,TGTGCCAGCACCCAACCTTGCAGGGGGCAAGAAGACGAGCAGTACTTC,CASTQPCRGQEDEQYF
TRBD1,once,TRBJ1-2,TRBV5-1,TGCGCCAGCAGCTTACACCGGGACAGGGGGAGTAAGGTTAACTATGGCTACACCTTC,CASSLHRDRGSKVNYGYTF
-,-,TRBJ2-1,TRBV9,TGTGCCAGCAGCGCTCAGGGCTACAATGAGCAGTTCTTC,CASSAQGYNEQFF
TRBD2,-,TRBJ2-7,TRBV7-7,TGTGCTAGCAGCCCGGGGGGGGGCTACGAGCAGTACTTC,CASSPGGGYEQYF
-,-,TRBJ2-7,TRBV10-3,TGTGCCATCAGTGCCGGGGGCGAGCAGTACTTC,CAISAGGEQYF
-,-,TRBJ1-1,TRBV7-9,TGTGCCAGCAGCTTCGGACAGTTGGGAGCTTTCTTT,CASSFGQLGAFF
TRBD2,-,TRBJ2-7,TRBV5-6,TGTGCCAGCAGCTTAAAGGACCCTCCGGGACTAGAACTGTCCGAGCAGTACTTC,CASSLKDPPGLELSEQYF
-,few,TRBJ1-1,TRBV5-1,TGCGCCAGCAGCTACCGGACAGATTTGAACACTGAAGCTTTCTTT,CASSYRTDLNTEAFF
-,-,TRBJ1-5,TRBV15,TGTGCCACCAGCAGGTCCCCGGGGGGGTGGAGGAGCAATCAGCCCCAGCATTTT,CATSRSPGGWRSNQPQHF
-,-,TRBJ2-5,TRBV5-4,TGTGCCAGCAGCTTGCTAGGGGCGCGCGATGAGACCCAGTACTTC,CASSLLGARDETQYF
-,-,TRBJ2-5,TRBV14,TGTGCCAGCAGTTCGACAGTGGAGACCCAGTACTTC,CASSSTVETQYF
TRBD1,-,TRBJ1-3,TRBV6-5,TGTGCCAGCAGTTACAAGGACAGGGAAAAGGGAAACACCATATATTTT,CASSYKDREKGNTIYF
TRBD1,-,TRBJ2-1,TRBV5-1,TGCGCCAGCAGCTGCGTATCCGGGACAGATTACAATGAGCAGTTCTTC,CASSCVSGTDYNEQFF
TRBD1,-,TRBJ2-3,TRBV28,TGTGCCAGCAGTCGGGACAGGGGGTTAACAGATACGCAGTATTTT,CASSRDRGLTDTQYF
TRBD1,-,TRBJ2-7,TRBV30,TGTGCCTGGAGCCTTCTCTACCCGGGACAGAAGTTTAAAGAGCAGTACTTC,CAWSLLYPGQKFKEQYF
TRBD1,-,TRBJ2-7,TRBV5-1,TGCGCCAGCAGCTTGGCCCGGGACAGCTACTACTACGAGCAGTACTTC,CASSLARDSYYYEQYF
-,-,TRBJ1-2,TRBV27,TGTGCCAGCAGCTACTTGTTTTGGGACACCCACTATGGCTACACCTTC,CASSYLFWDTHYGYTF
TRBD2,-,TRBJ2-7,TRBV6-1,TGTGCCAGCAGTGAAATTGCTAGGACTAGCAACGAGCAGTACTTC,CASSEIARTSNEQYF
TRBD1,-,TRBJ1-5,TRBV29-1,TGCAGCGATAGTGAGGGGGCGGATAGCAATCAGCCCCAGCATTTT,CSDSEGADSNQPQHF
TRBD1,-,TRBJ2-7,TRBV2,TGTGCCAGCAGTGCGTTGGACAGGGCGGTCCTCGAGCAGTACTTC,CASSALDRAVLEQYF
-,-,TRBJ1-4,TRBV4-3,TGCGCCAGCAGATCGAATGAAAAACTGTTTTTT,CASRSNEKLFF
TRBD1,-,TRBJ2-1,TRBV2,TGTGCCAGCAGGGACAGGGCGTACAATGAGCAGTTCTTC,CASRDRAYNEQFF
TRBD1,few,TRBJ1-5,TRBV16,TGTGCCAGCAGCCTAGTACAGGGGCGCGATCAGCCCCAGCATTTT,CASSLVQGRDQPQHF
TRBD2,-,TRBJ2-7,TRBV18,TGTGCCAGCTCACCACCGCCGCCCCCTAGCGGCGGGGGGTACGAGCAGTACTTC,CASSPPPPPSGGGYEQYF
TRBD1,-,TRBJ1-2,TRBV30,TGTGCCTGGAGTCCACCGCGACGACAGGGGGCGCGGTATGGCTACACCTTC,CAWSPPRRQGARYGYTF
-,-,TRBJ2-7,TRBV11-2,TGTGCCAGCAGCCCCCCGGGGAGGTTGGGTCGACCTTCCTACGAGCAGTACTTC,CASSPPGRLGRPSYEQYF